This entry features one TCR beta chain sequence. Produced via immunoSEQ multiplex PCR; TCRdb's table is partial and in-frame only. The table records 97,000 or so clones, approximately 86% of them present only once. Trimming pared 3 bases from V and 0 bases from J, leaving 12 bases between. The CDR3 loop spans 15 amino acids. CDR1 and CDR2 from the germline V gene are SGHRS and YFSETQ. The data stem from a study of blood T cell repertoires in COVID-19. Study-level information: Samples representing acute and convalescent COVID-19 were sourced from the United States, Italy and Spain.

The rearrangement links TRBV5-1 to TRBJ1-1; no clear D gene. Sequenced material: peripheral blood. This receptor was obtained from a man between 50 and 59 years old with active or convalescent COVID-19. As DNA, the CDR3 is TGCGCCAGCAGCTCGCTACAGAGTATGAACACTGAAGCTTTCTTT. It encodes CASSSLQSMNTEAFF. Using reference TRBV5-1 and TRBJ1-1 for the parts outside the CDR3, the full variable domain is KAGVTQTPRYLIKTRGQQVTLSCSPISGHRSVSWYQQTPGQGLQFLFEYFSETQRNKGNFPGRFSGRQFSNSRSEMNVSTLELGDSALYLCASSSLQSMNTEAFFGQGTRLTVV.